The 2 T cell receptor beta chains below were found in one sample sequenced in a study of beta chain features in type 1 diabetes. Overall study results and limits: In all four CD4+ subsets, TCRB CDR3 length was significantly, moderately reduced in type 1 diabetes.

TCRB transcripts that were expressed got sequenced, as all of the isolated RNA had been reverse transcribed. Sequencing used immunoSEQ multiplex PCR; TCRdb keeps in-frame clones, though not all of them. The sample has 600,000 to 700,000 clones, over 10% seen once. No antigen has been assigned to these receptors. Sequenced sample: naive CD4+ T cells from blood. These receptors were collected from a man younger than 30 with type 1 diabetes.

This clone came up a few times. J is TRBJ2-1 and V is TRBV18; 9 bases agree with TRBD1. V trimming: 0 bases; J trimming: 8 bases; junction bases outside the gene matches: 8. Germline CDR1 reads KGHSH; CDR2 reads LQKENI. The CDR3 spans 16 residues. CDR3 amino acids: CASSPPAQGAYDEQFF. The CDR3 DNA sequence: TGTGCCAGCTCACCACCGGCACAGGGGGCTTATGATGAGCAGTTCTTC.

This clone was counted between two and nine times. The genes are TRBV18 and TRBJ2-7; tentatively, D is TRBD1 (5 bases). This CDR3 comprises 14 residues. Germline CDR1 reads KGHSH; CDR2 reads LQKENI. V lost 0 bases, J lost 3 bases, and 9 bases lay in between. CDR3 sequence (DNA): TGTGCCAGCTCACCACCGGGCAGGGTCTACGAGCAGTACTTC. It yields the protein CASSPPGRVYEQYF.